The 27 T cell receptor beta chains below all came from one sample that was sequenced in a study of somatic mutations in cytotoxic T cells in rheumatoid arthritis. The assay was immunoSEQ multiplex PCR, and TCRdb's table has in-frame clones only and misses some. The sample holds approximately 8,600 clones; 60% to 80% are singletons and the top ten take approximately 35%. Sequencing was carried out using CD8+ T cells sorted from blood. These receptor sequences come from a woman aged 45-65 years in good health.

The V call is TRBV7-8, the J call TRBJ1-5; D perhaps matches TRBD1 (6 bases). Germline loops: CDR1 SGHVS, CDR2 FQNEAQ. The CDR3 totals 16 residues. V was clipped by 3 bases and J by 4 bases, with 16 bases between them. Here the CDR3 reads CASSFAGGVGNQPQHF. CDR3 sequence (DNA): TGTGCCAGCAGCTTTGCGGGGGGCGTTGGGAATCAGCCCCAGCATTTT.

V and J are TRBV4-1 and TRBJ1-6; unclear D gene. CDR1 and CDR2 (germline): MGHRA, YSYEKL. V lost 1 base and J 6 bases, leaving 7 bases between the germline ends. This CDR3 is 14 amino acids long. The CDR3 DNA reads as TGCGCCAGCAGCCAAGTAGGACTTAATTCACCCCTCCACTTT. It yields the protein CASSQVGLNSPLHF.

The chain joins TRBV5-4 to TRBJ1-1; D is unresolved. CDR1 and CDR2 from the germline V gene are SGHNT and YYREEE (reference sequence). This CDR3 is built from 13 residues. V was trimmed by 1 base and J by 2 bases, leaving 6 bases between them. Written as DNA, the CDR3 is TGTGCCAGCAGCTTGATGAGTAACACTGAAGCTTTCTTT. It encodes CASSLMSNTEAFF.

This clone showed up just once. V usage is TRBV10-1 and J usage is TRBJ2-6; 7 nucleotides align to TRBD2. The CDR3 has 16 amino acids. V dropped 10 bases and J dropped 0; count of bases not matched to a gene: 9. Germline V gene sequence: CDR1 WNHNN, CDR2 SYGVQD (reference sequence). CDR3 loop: CAIRAGLPSGANVLTF. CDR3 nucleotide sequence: TGCGCCATCCGAGCGGGACTCCCCTCTGGGGCCAACGTCCTGACTTTC.

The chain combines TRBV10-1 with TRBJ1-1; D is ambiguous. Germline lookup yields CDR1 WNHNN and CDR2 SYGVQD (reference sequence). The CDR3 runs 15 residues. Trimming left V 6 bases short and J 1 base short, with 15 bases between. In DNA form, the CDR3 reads TGCGCCAGCAGACGTACCCCCGGCGGGAACACTGAAGCTTTCTTT. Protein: CASRRTPGGNTEAFF.

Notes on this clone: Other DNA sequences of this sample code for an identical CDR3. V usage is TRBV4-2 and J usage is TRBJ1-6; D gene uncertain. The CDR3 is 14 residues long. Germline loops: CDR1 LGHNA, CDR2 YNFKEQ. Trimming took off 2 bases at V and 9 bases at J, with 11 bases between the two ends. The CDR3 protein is CASSQSIGGSPLHF. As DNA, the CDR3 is TGTGCCAGCAGCCAATCGATCGGAGGTTCACCCCTCCACTTT.

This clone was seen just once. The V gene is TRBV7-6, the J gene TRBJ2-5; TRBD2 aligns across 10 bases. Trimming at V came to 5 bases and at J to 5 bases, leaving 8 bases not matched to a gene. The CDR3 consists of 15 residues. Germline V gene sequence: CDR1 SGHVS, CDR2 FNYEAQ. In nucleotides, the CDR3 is TGTGCCAGCAGCCTTAGCGGGGGGCCCTGGGAGACCCAGTACTTC. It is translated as CASSLSGGPWETQYF. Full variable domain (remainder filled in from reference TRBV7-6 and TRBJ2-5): GAGVSQSPRYKVTKRGQDVALRCDPISGHVSLYWYRQALGQGPEFLTYFNYEAQQDKSGLPNDRFSAERPEGSISTLTIQRTEQRDSAMYRCASSLSGGPWETQYFGPGTRLLVL.

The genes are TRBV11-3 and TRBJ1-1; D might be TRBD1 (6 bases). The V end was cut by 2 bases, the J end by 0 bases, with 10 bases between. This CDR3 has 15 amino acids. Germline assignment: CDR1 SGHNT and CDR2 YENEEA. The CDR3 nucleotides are TGTGCCAGCAGCTTAAGTCAGGGGTTGAACACTGAAGCTTTCTTT. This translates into CASSLSQGLNTEAFF.

The CDR3 DNA reads as TGTGCCAGCAAGGCGGCCGGGAACACTGAAGCTTTCTTT. It encodes CASKAAGNTEAFF. V is TRBV9 and J is TRBJ1-1; no clear D. Germline lookup yields CDR1 SGDLS and CDR2 YYNGEE. Trimming removed 6 bases at V and 1 base at J, with 10 bases between. The CDR3 is 13 amino acids.

The CDR3 DNA reads as TGTGCCAGTAGTATAACAGGAGTTTACGAGCAGTACTTC. Translated, it gives CASSITGVYEQYF. The chain joins TRBV19 to TRBJ2-7, with D perhaps TRBD1 (5 bases). This CDR3 contains 13 residues. Deletions cut 2 bases from V and 4 bases from J, with 9 bases between. CDR1 LNHDA and CDR2 SQIVND come from the germline V gene (reference sequence).

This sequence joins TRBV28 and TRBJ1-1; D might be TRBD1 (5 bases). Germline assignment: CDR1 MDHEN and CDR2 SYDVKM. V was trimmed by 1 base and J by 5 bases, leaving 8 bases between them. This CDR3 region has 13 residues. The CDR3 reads CASSLSAGTEAFF. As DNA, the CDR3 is TGTGCCAGCAGTTTATCGGCAGGGACTGAAGCTTTCTTT.

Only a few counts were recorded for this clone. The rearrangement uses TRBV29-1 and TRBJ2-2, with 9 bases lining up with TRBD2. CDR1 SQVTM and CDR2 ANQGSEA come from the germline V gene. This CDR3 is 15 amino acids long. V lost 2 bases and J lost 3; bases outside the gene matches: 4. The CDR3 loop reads CSVELAGKDTGELFF. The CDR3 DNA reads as TGCAGCGTTGAACTAGCGGGGAAGGACACCGGGGAGCTGTTTTTT.

CDR3 DNA sequence: TGTGCCAGCAGCCAAGGTATTGAAAGCTCTGAAGCTTTCTTT. It encodes CASSQGIESSEAFF. The rearrangement links TRBV4-2 to TRBJ1-1, with D unclear. V gave up 1 base and J gave up 6 bases, with 12 bases separating them. Germline CDR1 LGHNA, CDR2 YNFKEQ. The CDR3 extends over 14 amino acids.

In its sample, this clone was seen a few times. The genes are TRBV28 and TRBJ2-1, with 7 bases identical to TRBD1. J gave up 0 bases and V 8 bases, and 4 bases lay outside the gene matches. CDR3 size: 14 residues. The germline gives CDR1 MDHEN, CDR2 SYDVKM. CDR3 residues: CASGPGGSYNEQFF. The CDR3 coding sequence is TGTGCCAGCGGCCCAGGGGGCTCCTACAATGAGCAGTTCTTC.

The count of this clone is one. CDR3 DNA: TGTGCCAGCAGTCCAGGGGTCGGCGGGGAGCTGTTTTTT. Translated: CASSPGVGGELFF. The V gene is TRBV11-2, the J gene TRBJ2-2, with TRBD1 as a possible D gene (6 bases). The CDR3 extends over 13 amino acids. In germline, CDR1 is SGHAT, CDR2 FQNNGV. Trimming took off 6 bases at V and 7 bases at J, with 12 bases between the two ends.

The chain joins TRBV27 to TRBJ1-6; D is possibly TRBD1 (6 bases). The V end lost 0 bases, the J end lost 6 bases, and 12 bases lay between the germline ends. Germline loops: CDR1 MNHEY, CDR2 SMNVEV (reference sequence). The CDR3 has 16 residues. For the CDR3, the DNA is TGTGCCAGCAGTTTATCAGCAGGGGCGGGTAATTCACCCCTCCACTTT. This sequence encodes CASSLSAGAGNSPLHF.

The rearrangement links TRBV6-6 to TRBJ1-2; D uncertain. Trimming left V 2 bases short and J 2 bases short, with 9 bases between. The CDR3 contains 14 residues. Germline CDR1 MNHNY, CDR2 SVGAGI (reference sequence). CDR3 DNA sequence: TGTGCCAGCAGTTACATCAACACAAACTATGGCTACACCTTC. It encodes CASSYINTNYGYTF.

The CDR3: CASSLFQGGQPQHF. The CDR3 DNA reads TGTGCCAGCAGTTTGTTTCAGGGGGGCCAGCCCCAGCATTTT. The chain uses TRBV28 and TRBJ1-5, with 7 bases that match TRBD1. Germline lookup yields CDR1 MDHEN and CDR2 SYDVKM. There are 14 residues in the CDR3. V shed 3 bases, J shed 7 bases, and the junction held 6 bases outside the gene matches.

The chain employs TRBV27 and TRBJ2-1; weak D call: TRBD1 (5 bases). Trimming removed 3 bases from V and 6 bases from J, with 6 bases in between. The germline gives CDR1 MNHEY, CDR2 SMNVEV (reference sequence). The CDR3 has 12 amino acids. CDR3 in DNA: TGTGCCAGCAGTTTTCAGGGCAATGAGCAGTTCTTC. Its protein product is CASSFQGNEQFF.

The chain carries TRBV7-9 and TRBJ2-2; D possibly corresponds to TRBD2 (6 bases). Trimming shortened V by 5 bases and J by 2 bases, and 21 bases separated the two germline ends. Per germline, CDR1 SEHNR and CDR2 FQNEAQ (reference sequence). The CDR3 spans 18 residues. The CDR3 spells CASSRGESIASNTGELFF. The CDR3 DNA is TGTGCCAGCAGCCGCGGGGAGTCTATTGCCTCAAACACCGGGGAGCTGTTTTTT.

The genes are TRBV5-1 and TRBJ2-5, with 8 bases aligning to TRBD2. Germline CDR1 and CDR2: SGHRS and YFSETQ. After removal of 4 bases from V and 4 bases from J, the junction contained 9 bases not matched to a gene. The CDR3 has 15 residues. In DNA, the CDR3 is TGCGCCAGCAGCCCATGGAGCGGGGGTTTAGAGACCCAGTACTTC. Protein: CASSPWSGGLETQYF.

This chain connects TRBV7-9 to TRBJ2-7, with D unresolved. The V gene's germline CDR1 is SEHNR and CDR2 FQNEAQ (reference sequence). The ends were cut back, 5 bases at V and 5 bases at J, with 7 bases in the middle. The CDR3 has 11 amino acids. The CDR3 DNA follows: TGTGCCAGCAGCCTTCTCGACGAGCAGTACTTC. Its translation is CASSLLDEQYF.

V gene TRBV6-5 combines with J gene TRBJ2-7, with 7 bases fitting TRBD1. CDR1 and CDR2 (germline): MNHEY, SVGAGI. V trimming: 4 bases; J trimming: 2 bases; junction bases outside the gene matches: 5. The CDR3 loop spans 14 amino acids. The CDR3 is CASSFTGTAYEQYF. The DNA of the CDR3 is TGTGCCAGCAGTTTTACCGGGACAGCCTACGAGCAGTACTTC.

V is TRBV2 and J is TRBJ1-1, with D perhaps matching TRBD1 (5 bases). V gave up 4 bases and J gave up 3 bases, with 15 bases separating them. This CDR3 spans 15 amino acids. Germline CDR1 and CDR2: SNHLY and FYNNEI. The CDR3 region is CASSGDSIGDTEAFF. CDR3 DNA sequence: TGTGCCAGCAGTGGTGACAGTATCGGAGACACTGAAGCTTTCTTT.

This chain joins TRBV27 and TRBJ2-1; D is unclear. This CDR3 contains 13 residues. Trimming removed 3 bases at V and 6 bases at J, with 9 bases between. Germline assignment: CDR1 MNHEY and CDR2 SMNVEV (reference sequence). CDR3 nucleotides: TGTGCCAGCAGTTTCGCTGGGCCCAATGAGCAGTTCTTC. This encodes CASSFAGPNEQFF.

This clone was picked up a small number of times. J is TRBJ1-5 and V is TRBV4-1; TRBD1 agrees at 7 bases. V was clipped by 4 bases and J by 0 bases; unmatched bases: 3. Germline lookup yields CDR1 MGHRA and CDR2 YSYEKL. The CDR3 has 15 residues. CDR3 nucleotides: TGCGCCAGCAGCCTCGGGACAGATAGCAATCAGCCCCAGCATTTT. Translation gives CASSLGTDSNQPQHF.

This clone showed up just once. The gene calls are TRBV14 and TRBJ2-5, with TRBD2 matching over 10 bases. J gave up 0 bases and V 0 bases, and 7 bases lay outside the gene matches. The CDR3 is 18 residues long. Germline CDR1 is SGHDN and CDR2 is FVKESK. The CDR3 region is CASSQEGLAFPYQETQYF. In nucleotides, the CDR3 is TGTGCCAGCAGCCAAGAGGGACTAGCGTTCCCGTACCAAGAGACCCAGTACTTC. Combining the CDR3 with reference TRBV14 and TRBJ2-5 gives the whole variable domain EAGVTQFPSHSVIEKGQTVTLRCDPISGHDNLYWYRRVMGKEIKFLLHFVKESKQDESGMPNNRFLAERTGGTYSTLKVQPAELEDSGVYFCASSQEGLAFPYQETQYFGPGTRLLVL.